This T cell receptor beta chain came from a study of tumor-infiltrating lymphocytes in primary liver carcinoma. Constant-region priming of around 500 ng total RNA yielded TCR beta cDNA. Investigators got TCR beta libraries out of three nested multiplex PCR rounds, done with slightly modified ARM-PCR. Running approximately 10 cycles apiece, the first two PCR rounds relied on TRBV1-TRBV30 forward primers together with a C-beta reverse primer. MiXCR was run by TCRdb on the multiplex PCR reads, yielding one entry per CDR3 protein. The sample lists 80,000 or so distinct CDR3 sequences; over 55% were seen once. The source material, roughly 18-31 mg of unsorted bulk tissue, was used to co-extract RNA and DNA. The authors sampled five separate regions per tumor. Germline CDR1 reads SQVTM; CDR2 reads ANQGSEA. The V gene end was trimmed by 2 bases and the J gene end by 3 bases; junction bases not matched to a gene: 0. The CDR3 sequence is 13 residues long.

The sequence was obtained from a woman aged 60-70 years with primary liver carcinoma and hepatitis B virus infection. The genes are TRBV29-1 and TRBJ2-7; 11 nucleotides agree with TRBD2. The sequencing input was liver tumor tissue from sampling region 4. Indicated subset: tumor region T4, right-lateral pole. The CDR3 nucleotides are TGCAGCGTTGAAACTAGCGGGAGCTACGAGCAGTACTTC. Its translation: CSVETSGSYEQYF.